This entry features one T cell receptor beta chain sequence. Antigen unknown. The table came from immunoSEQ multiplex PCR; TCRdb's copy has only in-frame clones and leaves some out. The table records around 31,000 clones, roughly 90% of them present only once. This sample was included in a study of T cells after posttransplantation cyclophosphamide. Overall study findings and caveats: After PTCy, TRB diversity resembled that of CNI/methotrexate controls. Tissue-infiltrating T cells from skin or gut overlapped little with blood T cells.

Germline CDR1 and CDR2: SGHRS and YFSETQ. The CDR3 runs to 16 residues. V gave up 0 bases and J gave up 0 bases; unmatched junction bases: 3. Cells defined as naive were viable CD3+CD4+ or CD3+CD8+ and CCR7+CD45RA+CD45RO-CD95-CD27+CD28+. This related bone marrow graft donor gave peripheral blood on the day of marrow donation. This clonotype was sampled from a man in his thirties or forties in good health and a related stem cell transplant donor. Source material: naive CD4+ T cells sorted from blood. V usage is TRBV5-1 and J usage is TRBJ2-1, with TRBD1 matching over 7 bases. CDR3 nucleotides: TGCGCCAGCAGCTTGGAGGGACAGAGCTCCTACAATGAGCAGTTCTTC. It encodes CASSLEGQSSYNEQFF.